This T cell receptor (beta chain) appears in the sequencing data of a study of shared clonotypes between healthy human individuals. General study results and limits: Generation probability values for non-shared clonotypes were lower than those for clonotypes shared by all four donors.

In regard to this clone: What it binds is not known.

Naive CD45RA+ and memory CD45RA-negative subsets were split from CD4+ cells. On sorted subsets, replicate PCRs used about 180 ng DNA, or tens of thousands of T cell genomes. Sequencing used immunoSEQ multiplex PCR; TCRdb keeps in-frame clones, though not all of them. The sample includes around 2.5 million clones, 93% seen only once; the top ten take 0.36%. V lost 5 bases and J 4 bases, leaving 21 bases between the germline ends. The CDR3 contains 16 residues. The germline V gene has CDR1 SGHNT and CDR2 YYREEE (reference sequence). The specimen was naive CD4+ T cells from PBMCs. Subset specified: CD45RA+ positively selected. This sequence was found in a man aged 18 to 30 in good health. Some clones in this sample may be carry-over from other donors' samples. The genes are TRBV5-4 and TRBJ1-2; D is perhaps TRBD1 (5 bases). The CDR3 DNA follows: TGTGCCAGCAGTCGAAATGCGGGGCAGCTTTTCTATGGCTACACCTTC. Protein: CASSRNAGQLFYGYTF.